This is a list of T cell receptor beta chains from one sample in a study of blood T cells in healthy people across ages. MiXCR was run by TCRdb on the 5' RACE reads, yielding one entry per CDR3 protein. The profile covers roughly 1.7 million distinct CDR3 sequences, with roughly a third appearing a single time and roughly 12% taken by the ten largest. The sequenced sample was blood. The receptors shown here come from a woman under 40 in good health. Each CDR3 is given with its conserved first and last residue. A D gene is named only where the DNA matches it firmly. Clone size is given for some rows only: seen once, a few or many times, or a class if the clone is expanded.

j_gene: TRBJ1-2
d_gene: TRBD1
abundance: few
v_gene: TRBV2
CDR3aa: CARAPGQGGYGYTF
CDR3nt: TGTGCCAGGGCACCGGGACAGGGTGGCTATGGCTACACCTTC

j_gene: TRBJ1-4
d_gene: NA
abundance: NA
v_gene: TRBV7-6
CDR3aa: CASSLGGGHEKLFF
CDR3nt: TGTGCCAGCAGCTTAGGCGGCGGACATGAAAAACTGTTTTTT

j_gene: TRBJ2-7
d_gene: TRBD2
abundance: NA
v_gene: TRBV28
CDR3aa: CASSSARASGKSYEQYF
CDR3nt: TGTGCCAGCAGTTCCGCCCGGGCTAGCGGTAAATCCTACGAGCAGTACTTC

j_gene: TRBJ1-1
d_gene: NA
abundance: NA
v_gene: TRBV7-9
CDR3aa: CASSFKDREAFF
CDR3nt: TGTGCCAGCAGCTTCAAGGACCGAGAAGCTTTCTTT

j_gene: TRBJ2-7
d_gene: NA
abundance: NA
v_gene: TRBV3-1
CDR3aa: CASRRIARQRPLYEQYF
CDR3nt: TGTGCCAGCAGACGCATTGCCAGACAGAGGCCCCTCTACGAGCAGTACTTC

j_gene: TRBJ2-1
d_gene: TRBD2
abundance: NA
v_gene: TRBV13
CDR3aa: CASSLGIAGINNEQFF
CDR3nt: TGTGCCAGCAGCTTGGGGATAGCGGGGATTAACAATGAGCAGTTCTTC

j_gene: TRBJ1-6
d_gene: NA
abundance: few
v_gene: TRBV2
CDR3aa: CASSESVGFNSPLHF
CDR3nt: TGTGCCAGCAGTGAGTCGGTTGGGTTTAATTCACCCCTCCACTTT

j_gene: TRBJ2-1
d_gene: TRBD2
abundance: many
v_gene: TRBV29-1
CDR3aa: CSVGRTSMGNEQFF
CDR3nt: TGCAGCGTTGGCCGGACTAGTATGGGTAATGAGCAGTTCTTC

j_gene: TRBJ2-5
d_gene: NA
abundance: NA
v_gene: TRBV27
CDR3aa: CASSFRGAKTQYF
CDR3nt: TGTGCCAGCAGTTTTAGAGGGGCAAAGACCCAGTACTTC

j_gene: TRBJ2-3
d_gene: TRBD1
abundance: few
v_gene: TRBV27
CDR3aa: CASSPRQGFTDTQYF
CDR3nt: TGTGCCAGCAGTCCTCGACAGGGTTTCACAGATACGCAGTATTTT

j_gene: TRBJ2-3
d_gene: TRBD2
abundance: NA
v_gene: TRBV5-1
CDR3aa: CASSGQAGGDTDTQYF
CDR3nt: TGCGCCAGCAGCGGGCAAGCGGGGGGGGACACAGATACGCAGTATTTT

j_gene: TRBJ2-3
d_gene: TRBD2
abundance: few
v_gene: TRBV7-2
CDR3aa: CASSSVGRGADTQYF
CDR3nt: TGTGCCAGCAGCTCAGTCGGGAGGGGAGCAGATACGCAGTATTTT

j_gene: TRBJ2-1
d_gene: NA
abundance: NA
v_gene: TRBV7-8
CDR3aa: CASSHLGGGLYNEQFF
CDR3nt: TGTGCCAGCAGCCACCTGGGAGGGGGCCTCTACAATGAGCAGTTCTTC

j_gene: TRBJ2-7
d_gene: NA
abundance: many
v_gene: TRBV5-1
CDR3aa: CASSGSTYEQYF
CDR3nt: TGCGCCAGCAGCGGCAGCACCTACGAGCAGTACTTC

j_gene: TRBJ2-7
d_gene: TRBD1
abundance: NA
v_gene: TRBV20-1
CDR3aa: CSAVGLGQAYEQYF
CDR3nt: TGCAGTGCTGTTGGCCTCGGACAGGCCTACGAGCAGTACTTC

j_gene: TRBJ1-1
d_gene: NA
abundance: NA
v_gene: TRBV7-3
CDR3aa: CASSPNTGTEAFF
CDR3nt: TGTGCCAGCAGCCCAAACACGGGAACTGAAGCTTTCTTT

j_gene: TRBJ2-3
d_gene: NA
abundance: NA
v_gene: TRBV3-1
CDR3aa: CASRHNTDTQYF
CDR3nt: TGTGCCAGCAGGCACAACACAGATACGCAGTATTTT

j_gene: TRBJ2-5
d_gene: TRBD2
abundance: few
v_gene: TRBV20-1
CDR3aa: CSAGWTSGLAETQYF
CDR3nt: TGCAGTGCTGGGTGGACTAGCGGGTTGGCTGAGACCCAGTACTTC

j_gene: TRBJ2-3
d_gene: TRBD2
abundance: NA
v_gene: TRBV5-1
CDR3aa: CASSLVSAGGSRSTDTQYF
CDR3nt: TGCGCCAGCAGCTTGGTATCAGCGGGGGGGTCCAGGAGCACAGATACGCAGTATTTT

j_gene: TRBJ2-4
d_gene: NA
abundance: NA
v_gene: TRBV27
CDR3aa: CASSLSDIQYF
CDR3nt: TGTGCCAGCAGTTTATCGGACATTCAGTACTTC

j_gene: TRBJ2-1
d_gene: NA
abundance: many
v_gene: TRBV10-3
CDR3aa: CAINKHQSSYNEQFF
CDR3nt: TGTGCCATCAACAAACACCAAAGCTCCTACAATGAGCAGTTCTTC

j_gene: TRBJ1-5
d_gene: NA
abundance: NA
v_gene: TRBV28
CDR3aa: CAGRWDSNQPQHF
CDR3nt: TGTGCCGGCAGATGGGATAGCAATCAGCCCCAGCATTTT

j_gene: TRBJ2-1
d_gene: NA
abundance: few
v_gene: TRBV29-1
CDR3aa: CSVDRGDGNNEQFF
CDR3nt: TGCAGCGTCGATAGGGGGGACGGGAACAATGAGCAGTTCTTC

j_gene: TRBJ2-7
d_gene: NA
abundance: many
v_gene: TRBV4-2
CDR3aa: CASSLGQGQSYEQYF
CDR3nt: TGTGCCAGCAGCCTTGGGCAGGGGCAATCCTACGAGCAGTACTTC

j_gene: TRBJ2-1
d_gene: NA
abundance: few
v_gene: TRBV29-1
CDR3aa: CSVEGQGSSYNEQFF
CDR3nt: TGCAGCGTTGAAGGGCAGGGGAGCTCCTACAATGAGCAGTTCTTC

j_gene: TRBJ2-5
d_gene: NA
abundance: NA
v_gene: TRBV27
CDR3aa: CASRLLAAGGTQYF
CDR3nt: TGTGCCAGCAGGCTCCTTGCAGCTGGGGGGACCCAGTACTTC

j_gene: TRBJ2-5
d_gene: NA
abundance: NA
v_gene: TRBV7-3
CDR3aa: CASSLTGSGRLGETQYF
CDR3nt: TGTGCCAGCAGCTTAACGGGTAGCGGTCGTCTGGGGGAGACCCAGTACTTC

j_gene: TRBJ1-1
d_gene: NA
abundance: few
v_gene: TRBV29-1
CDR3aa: CSVDSSTEAFF
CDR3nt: TGCAGCGTTGACTCCAGCACTGAAGCTTTCTTT

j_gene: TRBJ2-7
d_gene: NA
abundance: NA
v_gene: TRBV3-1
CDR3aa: CACSQSRAEQYF
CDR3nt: TGTGCCTGCAGCCAAAGCCGGGCCGAGCAGTACTTC

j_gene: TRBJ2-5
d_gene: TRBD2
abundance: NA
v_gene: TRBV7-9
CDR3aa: CASSLEVTSGGEETQYF
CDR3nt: TGTGCCAGCAGCTTAGAGGTGACTAGCGGAGGGGAAGAGACCCAGTACTTC

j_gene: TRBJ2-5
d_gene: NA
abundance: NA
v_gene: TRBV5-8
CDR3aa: CASSSREGDEETQYF
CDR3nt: TGTGCCAGCAGCTCCCGGGAAGGGGACGAGGAGACCCAGTACTTC

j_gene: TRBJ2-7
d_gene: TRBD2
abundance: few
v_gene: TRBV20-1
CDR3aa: CSARVRLAGGLVPYEQYF
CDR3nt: TGCAGTGCTAGAGTTCGACTAGCGGGAGGACTCGTGCCCTACGAGCAGTACTTC

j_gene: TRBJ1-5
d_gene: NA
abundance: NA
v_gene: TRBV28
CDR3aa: CASSSLSSGNQPQHF
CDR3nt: TGTGCCAGCAGTTCATTGTCCTCGGGCAATCAGCCCCAGCATTTT